This T cell receptor (beta chain) was captured in a study of shared clonotypes between healthy human individuals. This CDR3 spans 11 amino acids. With 4 bases removed from V and 7 bases from J, the gap between germline ends came to 10 bases. Germline CDR1 SQVTM, CDR2 ANQGSEA. Each sorted subset replicate got 200 ng genomic DNA, around 29,000 genomes. TCRdb's copy holds only in-frame clones and misses some; the assay was immunoSEQ multiplex PCR. Of about 1.1 million clones in the sample, approximately 75% are singletons; the top ten hold more than 0.85%. The chain links TRBV29-1 to TRBJ1-1, with no clear D. This TCR was recovered from a man younger than 30 in good health. Some clones in this sample may be carry-over from other donors' samples. Sequencing was carried out using memory CD4+ T cells from PBMCs. Subset here: CD45RA-negative fraction. The DNA of the CDR3 is TGCAGCGTTGTCCCAGGTATTGAAGCTTTCTTT. Translating it yields CSVVPGIEAFF. Variable domain in full (rest from reference TRBV29-1 and TRBJ1-1): SAVISQKPSRDICQRGTSLTIQCQVDSQVTMMFWYRQQPGQSLTLIATANQGSEATYESGFVIDKFPISRPNLTFSTLTVSNMSPEDSSIYLCSVVPGIEAFFGQGTRLTVV.